A single sample is the source of the 22 T cell receptor beta chains below, sequenced in a study of T-cell reconstitution after alpha-beta-depleted transplantation in children. Preparation of the TCRbeta library was carried out with unique molecular identifiers. TCRdb reprocessed the PCR reads via MiXCR and lists one record per CDR3 protein. The data show about 500,000 distinct CDR3 sequences, with about 33% seen just once and 2% to 3% held by the top ten. The sample here was PBMCs from the stem cell graft donor, taken from the stem cell graft. The receptors were sampled from a human donor who donated a stem cell graft to a child with aplastic anemia.

The chain recombines TRBV10-3 with TRBJ2-7; 10 bases align to TRBD1. Per germline, CDR1 ENHRY and CDR2 SYGVKD. J gave up 5 bases and V 2 bases, and 0 bases lay outside the gene matches. The CDR3 covers 13 residues. CDR3 bases: TGTGCCATCAGTGAGGGGACAGGGGACGAGCAGTACTTC. Amino acid sequence: CAISEGTGDEQYF.

This chain joins TRBV24-1 and TRBJ2-3; 9 bases align to TRBD1. The CDR3 runs 16 residues. The V segment lost 4 bases and the J segment 5 bases; nucleotides outside the gene matches: 9. Germline CDR1 reads KGHDR; CDR2 reads SFDVKD. The CDR3 nucleotides are TGTGCCACCAGTGACCCGGACAGGGGCGGGGTAGATACGCAGTATTTT. Translation: CATSDPDRGGVDTQYF.

The chain recombines TRBV29-1 with TRBJ2-5; D gene unclear. The CDR3 has 10 amino acids. V shed 4 bases and J shed 5 bases, with 5 bases lying between them. From germline, CDR1 is SQVTM and CDR2 ANQGSEA. CDR3 DNA: TGCAGCGTTGGGGATGAGACCCAGTACTTC. Its translation is CSVGDETQYF.

The rearrangement uses TRBV15 and TRBJ2-3; D might be TRBD1 (5 bases). Germline values: CDR1 LNHNV, CDR2 YYDKDF (reference sequence). This CDR3 has 16 amino acids. Trimming shortened V by 4 bases and J by 2 bases, and 16 bases separated the two germline ends. CDR3 bases: TGTGCCACCAGCAAGGGGCCAGGAGTGTACACAGATACGCAGTATTTT. Protein: CATSKGPGVYTDTQYF.

This clonotype showed up just a few times. The chain joins TRBV7-8 to TRBJ2-3; TRBD2 matches at 7 bases. Germline-derived CDR1 and CDR2 are SGHVS and FQNEAQ. The CDR3 runs 18 residues. Germline trimming cut 5 bases from V and 5 bases from J; bases unmatched to any gene: 19. DNA of the CDR3: TGTGCCAGCAGCACAATAGGTGGAGCGGGGACCCACGGAGATACGCAGTATTTT. Its translation: CASSTIGGAGTHGDTQYF.

The chain has TRBV4-2 and TRBJ1-1, with D possibly matching TRBD1 (6 bases). CDR3 length: 15 residues. V was shortened by 1 base and J by 6 bases, with 15 bases between the two germline ends. Per the germline V gene, CDR1 is LGHNA and CDR2 is YNFKEQ. The CDR3 DNA sequence: TGTGCCAGCAGCCAAGGATGGCAGGGGTTTGCTGAAGCTTTCTTT. Its translation: CASSQGWQGFAEAFF.

This clonotype was detected a few times. V and J are TRBV7-2 and TRBJ1-2, with D possibly TRBD1 on 6 matching bases. V lost 3 bases and J lost 5, with 22 bases in between. Germline CDR1 SGHTA, CDR2 FQGNSA. This CDR3 is built from 17 residues. The CDR3 spells CASSLTQGRNPLYGYTF. For the CDR3, the DNA is TGTGCCAGCAGCTTGACACAGGGACGGAACCCACTATATGGCTACACCTTC.

The rearrangement joins TRBV27 to TRBJ2-4; D is perhaps TRBD1 (6 bases). The germline V and J ends were trimmed by 8 bases and 6 bases, with 14 bases remaining between them. Per germline, CDR1 MNHEY and CDR2 SMNVEV (reference sequence). The CDR3 is 13 amino acids. The DNA of the CDR3 is TGTGCCAGCGGCATGCTACAGGGAAACATTCAGTACTTC. Protein product: CASGMLQGNIQYF.

A few counts support this clonotype. The genes are TRBV13 and TRBJ1-2; TRBD1 might be the D (5 bases). V lost 4 bases and J lost 4, with 16 bases in between. The CDR3 spans 15 residues. Germline CDR1 reads PRHDT; CDR2 reads FYEKMQ (reference sequence). The CDR3 sequence: CASSSGRRPIYGYTF. CDR3 coding DNA: TGTGCCAGCAGCTCGGGACGAAGGCCCATCTATGGCTACACCTTC.

In its sample, this clonotype was seen a few times. This chain links TRBV24-1 with TRBJ2-1, with no clear D. V was clipped by 7 bases and J by 3 bases, with 6 bases between them. This CDR3 is 12 amino acids long. Germline V CDR1 and CDR2: KGHDR, SFDVKD. CDR3 protein: CATRDGYNEQFF. CDR3 bases: TGTGCCACCAGGGATGGCTACAATGAGCAGTTCTTC.

This clonotype has more than one count but fewer than ten. The chain carries TRBV12-5 and TRBJ2-6, with 9 bases identical to TRBD1. The CDR3 is made up of 21 amino acids. Germline V CDR1 and CDR2: LGHNT, FRNRAP. V lost 2 bases and J lost 0; bases outside the gene matches: 14. The CDR3 DNA sequence: TGTGCTAGTGGTTTGATTGTTTTCGCGTCGGGACAGGGCTCTGGGGCCAACGTCCTGACTTTC. Protein product: CASGLIVFASGQGSGANVLTF.

This clonotype appeared a few times. V is TRBV20-1 and J is TRBJ1-3, with a possible D match to TRBD1 (6 bases). The V gene's germline CDR1 is DFQATT and CDR2 SNEGSKA (reference sequence). The ends were cut back, 5 bases at V and 0 bases at J, with 11 bases in the middle. The CDR3 has 14 amino acids. CDR3 nucleotides: TGCAGTGCTCCTGCACAGGGCTCTGGAAACACCATATATTTT. The encoded protein is CSAPAQGSGNTIYF.

Notes on this clonotype: One end of the junction fails to match germline, which may point to a read error. The J gene is TRBJ2-2, the V gene TRBV6-1; tentative D call: TRBD1 (6 bases). The germline V gene encodes CDR1 MNHNS and CDR2 SASEGT. The CDR3 extends over 15 amino acids. For the CDR3, the DNA is TGTGCCTGCAGATCCGCCGGACAGTCCACCGGGGAGCTGTTTTTT. It encodes CACRSAGQSTGELFF.

The genes are TRBV12-3 or TRBV12-4 and TRBJ2-2, with 8 bases identical to TRBD1. The CDR3 is made up of 14 amino acids. V dropped 5 bases and J dropped 4; count of bases not matched to a gene: 3. The CDR3 protein is CASSPGGSTGELFF. CDR3 in DNA: TGTGCCAGCAGTCCAGGGGGCAGCACCGGGGAGCTGTTTTTT.

This clonotype came up a few times. This chain links TRBV28 with TRBJ2-1, with 13 bases aligning to TRBD2. J was trimmed by 1 base and V by 11 bases; bases with no gene match: 8. CDR1 MDHEN and CDR2 SYDVKM come from the germline V gene. The CDR3 extends over 16 amino acids. CDR3 nucleotides: TGTGCCGGAACTAGCGGGAGGGCCAGTTCCTACAATGAGCAGTTCTTC. Its translation: CAGTSGRASSYNEQFF.

The sample holds a few counts of this clonotype. The V call is TRBV9, the J call TRBJ1-2, with D perhaps matching TRBD1 (5 bases). The CDR3 extends over 14 amino acids. Germline values: CDR1 SGDLS, CDR2 YYNGEE. The V end lost 5 bases, the J end lost 2 bases, and 13 bases lay between the germline ends. The CDR3 DNA is TGTGCCAGCAGGCGGGGCAGGGCGAACTATGGCTACACCTTC. It is translated as CASRRGRANYGYTF.

The chain combines TRBV24-1 with TRBJ2-7; D is uncertain. V was pared by 0 bases and J by 5 bases, with 7 bases between. Looked up from germline, CDR1 is KGHDR and CDR2 is SFDVKD. The CDR3 is 13 residues long. The CDR3 protein is CATSDLPSDEQYF. The CDR3 DNA is TGTGCCACCAGTGATTTGCCTTCGGACGAGCAGTACTTC.

The chain is built from TRBV20-1 and TRBJ2-1, with D hard to call. V was shortened by 2 bases and J by 9 bases, with 17 bases between the two germline ends. Germline CDR1 DFQATT, CDR2 SNEGSKA (reference sequence). The CDR3 runs 14 residues. CDR3 nucleotides: TGCAGTGCTAGACTGGCGGCCCCATACGTTGAGCAGTTCTTC. This encodes CSARLAAPYVEQFF.

This chain connects TRBV27 to TRBJ2-1; perhaps D is TRBD1 or TRBD2 (6 bases each). The CDR3 runs 18 residues. Germline CDR1 is MNHEY and CDR2 is SMNVEV (reference sequence). The V end was cut by 2 bases, the J end by 0 bases, with 17 bases between. The CDR3 nucleotides are TGTGCCAGCAGTTTAGTGCGGGACAACCTTTACTCCTACAATGAGCAGTTCTTC. It yields the protein CASSLVRDNLYSYNEQFF.

V gene TRBV7-2 combines with J gene TRBJ2-7, with TRBD1 matching 9 bases. CDR1 is SGHTA, CDR2 FQGNSA, per germline. Trimming removed 4 bases from V and 2 bases from J; junction bases left unmatched: 6. This CDR3 has 15 residues. The CDR3 spells CASSYWTGETYEQYF. In nucleotides, the CDR3 is TGTGCCAGCAGCTATTGGACAGGGGAGACCTACGAGCAGTACTTC.

The chain links TRBV12-3 or TRBV12-4 to TRBJ1-5, with D possibly being TRBD1 (6 bases). The CDR3 spans 14 residues. Trimming left V 5 bases short and J 3 bases short, with 11 bases between. The CDR3 protein is CASSPTGPNQPQHF. As DNA, the CDR3 is TGTGCCAGCAGTCCGACAGGCCCCAATCAGCCCCAGCATTTT.

This clonotype has more than one count but fewer than ten. The chain has TRBV6-2 or TRBV6-3 and TRBJ2-1; perhaps TRBD2 as D (6 bases). V lost 5 bases, J lost 5 bases, and 13 bases lay in between. The CDR3 runs to 14 residues. The germline CDR1 and CDR2 sequences are MNHEY and SVGEGT. The CDR3 coding sequence is TGTGCCAGCAGTCAACGGGACTTACACAATGAGCAGTTCTTC. Translating it yields CASSQRDLHNEQFF.